This T cell receptor beta chain is drawn from a study of cytomegalovirus exposure and HLA in healthy donors (dated by TCRdb to the late 2010s). Looking at the study overall: An earlier analysis of about 560 of the donors reported about 280 Gb of sequence data and around 110 million unique TCR beta sequences obtained from about 180 million T cells. An early release covering roughly 600 HLA-typed donors comprised approximately 300 gigabases of sequencing data and approximately 85 million unique TCR sequences. The genetic ancestry cluster associated with self-reported Caucasian donors included about four fifths of the roughly 390 genotyped donors. The aim of the study was to test whether cataloging public T cell receptors could identify signatures of past pathogen exposure. The T cell repertoires of roughly 660 subjects were profiled by immunosequencing and related to cytomegalovirus serostatus. Along with the roughly 700-subject first cohort, a separate validation cohort of around 120 different subjects was used. The study combined high-throughput TCR immunosequencing, statistical association of individual TCRs with disease status, and machine learning to predict cytomegalovirus infection status. A later analysis re-examined previously published TCR beta repertoires from just over 650 donors and added high-resolution HLA genotyping to investigate patterns of TCR occurrence. In the later analysis, no new phenotypic data were used to find candidate immune exposures; instead, reliance was placed on TCR beta sequences and their occurrence across donors. An earlier analysis of some 500 of the donors applied high-throughput TCR beta sequencing to assess whether each TCR beta V gene segment acted as functional or pseudogenic. Donor age, sex, ethnicity and CMV serostatus were compiled alongside the repertoire data. In a later genetic analysis, genome-wide SNP genotypes for about three fifths of the 666 donors were used, and that subset was treated as a discovery cohort. All discovery cohort repertoires had been generated using a single sequencing platform. Class I and class II HLA loci were covered by the typing at four-digit resolution. Typing coverage differed by locus: A, B, C, DRB1 and DQB1 were typed in about 620-640 donors, DQA1 in 500 to 550, DPA1 in around 580, and DPB1 in around 490. Several DR-DQ haplotypes were treated as single units for association and clustering because of strong linkage in the cohort. On average, about 240,000 unique TCR beta nucleotide sequences were sequenced per donor among more than 350 genotyped donors of the cohort, with roughly 19% of those sequences being non-productive.

Study-level results and caveats: Most TCR sequences were seen in very few donors, while some public TCRs were found in many individuals. In a later analysis, most CMV-associated TCR beta chains were found to appear HLA-restricted, with HLA associations seemingly driven largely by CMV exposure. Only TCR beta chains were sequenced in this cohort, and the absence of alpha or paired-chain data limited detectable features. The study gave a list of some 150 TCR beta chains associated with cytomegalovirus. The earlier analysis of about 600 of the donors excluded 15 to 20 rarely observed V segments, including chromosome 9 orphons, because counts were too low. In a later genetic analysis, fewer N-insertions in productive TCRs were reported among donors in an Asian-associated ancestry cluster than the roughly 710-donor mean. A later analysis found that TCR association rates varied across HLA loci, with DRB1 alleles showing the most associated TCRs and HLA-C alleles the fewest. An association between a missense DCLRE1C variant and V-gene and J-gene trimming of TCR beta chains was found in a later genetic analysis and replicated in an independent cohort. It was suggested by the authors that the approach could potentially be generalized to other disease states and immunological phenotypes. CMV serostatus was the only immune exposure information available for the cohort. Cytomegalovirus status was reported to be diagnosed by the classifier with high specificity and sensitivity in both the original and validation cohorts. Some IMGT-functional V segments, including TRBV6-2 and TRBV6-3, could not be told apart with the 87-base-pair reads, so those segments were excluded. In vitro tests confirmed that three of the cytomegalovirus-associated TCR beta chains recognize cytomegalovirus antigens. Presence/absence analyses assumed roughly uniform sequencing depth across donors, an assumption that may not hold. In an earlier analysis of approximately 600 of the donors, most TCR beta V segments were observed in productive rearrangements about 87% or about 30% of the time, broadly matching IMGT annotations. Linkage disequilibrium might explain the correlated functional status among segregating V segments, but an unknown experimental factor could not be ruled out. A further reported finding was that TCR beta sequences accurately predicted the HLA-A and HLA-B alleles for most subjects in the first cohort. HLA typing was unavailable for some donors at each locus, so association tests used only the typed subset. In a later analysis, several top co-occurrence clusters were reported to appear linked to parvovirus B19, influenza, CMV and Epstein-Barr virus. A later analysis found that HLA-associated TCR beta chains were more clonally expanded and had lower generation probabilities than equally common non-associated chains. A cluster of highly shared sequence variants was judged likely to represent a technical artifact of the sequencing pipeline. Assigning TCR associations to individual alleles was difficult when HLA alleles, especially DR and DQ, strongly co-occurred. In a later analysis, 15,000 to 20,000 TCR beta sequences were associated with specific HLA alleles at a false discovery rate of 0.05.

The library was obtained by the immunoSEQ multiplex PCR assay. For the multiplex PCR, a mixture combining 60 forward primers for TCR Vbeta segments and 13 reverse primers for TCR Jbeta segments was used. A multiplex PCR assay on genomic DNA amplified the CDR3 region of rearranged TCR beta genes. Amplified TCR beta libraries were sequenced as 87-base-pair reads on the Illumina HiSeq System. On the study's bioinformatics: Across the 700 or so repertoires, a later analysis counted 78 million or so unique TCR beta chains, some 11 million of which were shared by at least two donors. To remove PCR and sequencing errors, raw reads were error-corrected and collapsed into unique sequences using a nearest-neighbor algorithm that merged closely related sequences. CDR3 sequences were aligned to IMGT reference sequences to assign V, D and J gene segments. For a sequence to be retained, at least a six-nucleotide match to both a V gene segment and a J gene segment was required. Rearrangements were called productive when the CDR3 lacked stop codons and stayed in frame with V and J; all others were non-productive. CDR3 was defined by IMGT convention, running from the second conserved V-encoded cysteine to the conserved J-encoded phenylalanine. The earlier analysis of more than 450 of the donors excluded sequences that lacked an unambiguous match to a single V gene segment. An earlier analysis of 587 of the donors called V segments functional above 56.7% productive rearrangements and segregating when the between-donor standard deviation exceeded 5%. A statistical classification framework was developed to diagnose cytomegalovirus status using the catalog of TCR beta chain sequences. V and J gene assignment, in a later analysis, came from comparing TCR nucleotide sequences with IMGT/GENE-DB human TR gene sequences. The TCRdist pipeline was used in a later analysis to assign CDR3 sequences and most-parsimonious VDJ recombination scenarios. In a later analysis, each TCR beta chain was defined by its CDR3 amino acid sequence together with its V-gene family, and reads lacking a unique V-gene family were excluded. To address suspected cross-contamination and a sequencing artifact, a later analysis removed around 600 highly shared, low-generation-probability nucleotide sequences. In a later analysis, a clonal expansion index for each public chain was calculated from normalized within-repertoire ranks of inferred template counts. In a later analysis, generation probabilities were computed using a VDJ recombination model fitted to out-of-frame rearrangements, and the results were checked against IGoR. Hypergeometric tests were used in a later analysis to score TCR-TCR, TCR-HLA and TCR-CMV co-occurrence, with a repertoire-size bias correction applied to the TCR pairs. To estimate false discovery rates, a later analysis permuted the HLA or CMV assignments 20 times. In a later analysis, co-occurring TCRs were grouped using DBSCAN, and TCRdist sequence similarity was added for clustering within HLA-allele-positive subsets. For co-occurrence clustering, repertoires with fewer than 30,000 or more than 120,000 public chains were excluded, along with roughly 5 repertoires with anomalous nucleotide sharing. The table was pulled from immuneACCESS by TCRdb, which kept in-frame rearrangements only. Such tables lose some clones; where checked, under half of the loss comes from unresolved V genes, and the rest has no known cause. Clonal size and the V and J genes are those of that table, whereas D and trimming came from the DNA. For this sample there are roughly 200,000 clones; about 9.4% appear just once. The ten most abundant clones make up approximately 1.5% of the sample.

The cohort was made up of approximately 670 healthy bone marrow donors. At the time of sampling, every cohort member was nominally healthy, though immune exposures that went unrecorded were likely present. The donor tested CMV seropositive and was one of the 289 seropositive cohort members. Each donor provided a peripheral blood sample, and peripheral blood mononuclear cells were used for TCR beta sequencing. Genomic DNA extraction from the blood cell samples was performed with the Qiagen DNeasy Blood Extraction Kit. A few counts support this clone. The specificity of this receptor is unknown. Base qualities are not at hand, and no much larger clone is one base apart. For CDR1 and CDR2, the germline V gene lists SNHLY and FYNNEI. The CDR3, cysteine through phenylalanine, is 14 amino acids long. Left in the record is the CDR3 DNA by itself, 42 bases read in frame from the first base. The junction carries 18 bases between V and J, which are trimmed by 8 bases and 5 bases respectively.

The source material was PBMCs. The source of this sequence is a woman aged 25 to 39 in good health and CMV-seropositive. The chain links TRBV2 with TRBJ2-5; 5 matching bases give a weak D call of TRBD1. The CDR3 region has the sequence CASQGSSRQETQYF. The nucleotide sequence is TGTGCCAGCCAAGGGTCTTCTCGACAGGAGACCCAGTACTTC.